This T cell receptor beta chain is from a study of blood T cell repertoires in COVID-19. In the original processing: The authors estimated nucleated cell counts from reference gene primer amplification. Using immunoSEQ multiplex PCR, the repertoire was profiled, and TCRdb retains in-frame clones only, with some absent. V, J and clone size are those of that table, while D and trimming were read from the DNA. The table includes approximately 230,000 clones, over 75% detected once. In its sample, this clone was seen a few times. Deletions cut 0 bases from V and 6 bases from J, with 10 bases between. Germline lookup yields CDR1 SGHRS and CDR2 YFSETQ. The CDR3 is made up of 15 amino acids.

Material: peripheral blood. This chain connects TRBV5-1 to TRBJ1-6; D perhaps matches TRBD1 (6 bases). The clonotype comes from a middle-aged woman who had recovered from COVID-19. The DNA of the CDR3 is TGCGCCAGCAGCTTGGGGACAGCACCTAATTCACCCCTCCACTTT. Encoded protein: CASSLGTAPNSPLHF.